This T cell receptor beta chain comes out of a study of OX40 agonist ivuxolimab in advanced cancers. Method: immunoSEQ multiplex PCR; TCRdb's copy keeps in-frame clones and lacks some. The sample carries tens of thousands of clones, less than 85% recorded once. The CDR3 is made up of 16 amino acids. CDR1 is SGHTA and CDR2 is FQGNSA in the germline V gene. V gave up 4 bases and J gave up 7 bases; unmatched junction bases: 10. The sequence was collected from an adult with an advanced solid tumor such as melanoma, head and neck, liver or kidney cancer. This chain joins TRBV7-2 and TRBJ1-2, with 12 bases fitting TRBD1. The sequencing here drew on CD4+ or CD8+ T cells sorted from blood, taken in a trial of the OX40 agonist ivuxolimab. In nucleotides, the CDR3 is TGTGCCAGCAGCTCGCCGGGACAGGGGGCGCTGGGTGGCTACACCTTC. It yields the protein CASSSPGQGALGGYTF.